A selection of T cell receptor beta chains follows, all from one sample in a study of identical twins. MiXCR, applied by TCRdb to the 5' RACE reads, yields one record per CDR3 protein. The table shows approximately 350,000 distinct CDR3 sequences, with roughly an eighth occurring only once. These sequences were also reported in another study, on yellow fever vaccine responses in identical twins.

Specimen: CD8+ T cells sorted from blood. The receptors derive from a woman younger than 30 in good health. CDR3s include the opening cysteine and the closing phenylalanine or tryptophan. A D gene is named only where the DNA matches it firmly. The listing skips clone size in some rows; elsewhere it reads once, few, many or a size class.

D gene	CDR3 length	V gene	J gene	clone size	CDR3 protein	CDR3 DNA
TRBD1	20	TRBV9	TRBJ2-3	.	CASSDPQETGVPYGTDTQYF	TGTGCCAGCAGCGACCCGCAGGAGACAGGGGTGCCCTACGGCACAGATACGCAGTATTTT
TRBD2	16	TRBV9	TRBJ2-4	.	CASSPGTSGRDSIQYF	TGTGCCAGCAGCCCAGGGACTAGCGGGAGGGATAGCATTCAGTACTTC
.	15	TRBV7-8	TRBJ1-1	few	CASSLNPGLDTEAFF	TGTGCCAGCAGCTTAAACCCGGGGTTGGACACTGAAGCTTTCTTT
TRBD2	13	TRBV6-6	TRBJ2-7	few	CASSWGGDYEQYF	TGTGCCAGCAGTTGGGGGGGGGACTACGAGCAGTACTTC
TRBD2	18	TRBV3-1	TRBJ2-1	.	CACSPNLIGLAGGNEQFF	TGTGCCTGCTCCCCCAATCTCATCGGACTAGCGGGAGGGAATGAGCAGTTCTTC
.	13	TRBV7-9	TRBJ1-2	few	CASSNGQLYGYTF	TGTGCCAGCAGTAATGGACAGCTCTATGGCTACACCTTC
.	13	TRBV27	TRBJ2-7	.	CASRFVSLSEQYF	TGTGCCAGCAGATTTGTAAGCCTCTCCGAGCAGTACTTC
.	15	TRBV2	TRBJ2-3	.	CASSDRRDSTDTQYF	TGTGCCAGCAGTGATCGGCGGGATAGCACAGATACGCAGTATTTT
.	12	TRBV9	TRBJ2-3	few	CASTRYTDTQYF	TGTGCCAGCACGAGGTACACAGATACGCAGTATTTT
TRBD2	12	TRBV29-1	TRBJ2-7	few	CSVEDREGEQYF	TGCAGCGTTGAAGATAGGGAGGGCGAGCAGTACTTC
TRBD1	17	TRBV5-6	TRBJ2-3	.	CASSFRPGQGATDTQYF	TGTGCCAGCAGCTTCCGACCGGGACAGGGGGCGACAGATACGCAGTATTTT
.	14	TRBV6-2/TRBV6-3	TRBJ2-4	many	CASSLRQEGNIQYF	TGTGCCAGCAGTCTCCGACAGGAGGGAAACATTCAGTACTTC
TRBD1	17	TRBV4-1	TRBJ2-7	few	CASSQDRDRINPYEQYF	TGCGCCAGCAGCCAAGATCGGGACAGGATCAATCCCTACGAGCAGTACTTC
.	16	TRBV7-9	TRBJ2-5	many	CASSDKTSTYQETQYF	TGTGCCAGCAGCGATAAGACCTCAACGTATCAAGAGACCCAGTACTTC
.	13	TRBV4-1	TRBJ1-2	.	CASSQGGDYGYTF	TGCGCCAGCAGCCAAGGTGGAGACTATGGCTACACCTTC
.	15	TRBV7-8	TRBJ2-1	few	CASSLGLASSNEQFF	TGTGCCAGCAGCTTAGGGCTAGCATCTTCCAATGAGCAGTTCTTC
.	16	TRBV4-1	TRBJ2-1	.	CASSQERGMTYNEQFF	TGCGCCAGCAGCCAAGAACGGGGGATGACCTACAATGAGCAGTTCTTC
.	13	TRBV29-1	TRBJ2-1	.	CSVALAGPNEQFF	TGCAGCGTTGCCCTAGCAGGGCCCAATGAGCAGTTCTTC
TRBD2	18	TRBV11-1	TRBJ2-3	.	CASSYQRASGRPTDTQYF	TGTGCCAGCAGCTACCAAAGAGCTAGCGGGAGGCCTACAGATACGCAGTATTTT
TRBD2	16	TRBV20-1	TRBJ2-1	few	CSARDRGAGGYNEQFF	TGCAGTGCTAGAGATCGGGGAGCGGGGGGGTACAATGAGCAGTTCTTC
.	16	TRBV12-3/TRBV12-4	TRBJ2-1	many	CASSLGLQSSYNEQFF	TGTGCCAGCAGTTTGGGACTCCAGAGCTCCTACAATGAGCAGTTCTTC
.	14	TRBV7-9	TRBJ1-2	few	CASSSRTENYSYTF	TGTGCCAGCAGCTCCCGGACGGAAAACTATAGCTACACCTTC
.	15	TRBV6-1	TRBJ1-2	few	CASRVYGGDLHGYTF	TGTGCCAGCAGGGTCTATGGAGGGGATTTACATGGCTACACCTTC
.	15	TRBV5-1	TRBJ1-1	few	CASSLDGRSDTEAFF	TGCGCCAGCAGCTTGGACGGCAGGTCGGACACTGAAGCTTTCTTT
TRBD2	17	TRBV3-1	TRBJ2-1	few	CASSLLDVPGGIHEQFF	TGTGCCAGCAGCCTTTTAGACGTTCCGGGAGGGATACATGAGCAGTTCTTC
TRBD2	12	TRBV5-1	TRBJ2-7	.	CASSGTSGEQYF	TGCGCCAGCAGCGGAACTAGCGGCGAGCAGTACTTC
.	15	TRBV5-6	TRBJ2-3	few	CASSLVLADEDTQYF	TGTGCCAGCAGCTTGGTTTTGGCGGACGAGGATACGCAGTATTTT
TRBD2	16	TRBV2	TRBJ2-3	many	CASSEPRLADHDTQYF	TGTGCCAGCAGTGAACCAAGACTAGCGGACCACGATACGCAGTATTTT
.	14	TRBV5-1	TRBJ1-6	few	CASSLRGANSPLHF	TGCGCCAGCAGCTTGAGGGGCGCGAATTCACCCCTCCACTTT
TRBD1	18	TRBV11-2	TRBJ2-1	.	CASSPPRDRESPYNEQFF	TGTGCCAGCAGCCCCCCCCGGGACAGGGAGTCCCCCTACAATGAGCAGTTCTTC
.	14	TRBV12-3/TRBV12-4	TRBJ1-4	many	CASTGTTTNEKLFF	TGTGCCAGCACCGGGACCACAACTAATGAAAAACTGTTTTTT
.	16	TRBV7-8	TRBJ2-1	.	CASSLVGELGYNEQFF	TGTGCCAGCAGCTTAGTTGGTGAGTTGGGGTACAATGAGCAGTTCTTC
TRBD2	16	TRBV13	TRBJ2-7	.	CASSWGVGLAPYEQYF	TGTGCCAGCAGCTGGGGGGTGGGACTAGCCCCCTACGAGCAGTACTTC
.	13	TRBV4-1	TRBJ2-2	few	CASSRGANGELFF	TGCGCCAGCAGCCGGGGAGCGAACGGGGAGCTGTTTTTT
.	14	TRBV20-1	TRBJ1-1	.	CSARGEQGDTEAFF	TGCAGTGCTAGGGGGGAACAGGGTGACACTGAAGCTTTCTTT
.	13	TRBV6-2/TRBV6-3	TRBJ1-1	.	CASRERSDTEAFF	TGTGCCAGCAGAGAACGGTCAGACACTGAAGCTTTCTTT
TRBD1	16	TRBV6-1	TRBJ1-5	few	CASREGAGGVNQPQHF	TGTGCCAGCAGGGAGGGCGCAGGGGGTGTGAATCAGCCCCAGCATTTT
.	13	TRBV6-2/TRBV6-3	TRBJ2-2	few	CASSYGDTGELFF	TGTGCCAGCAGTTACGGGGACACCGGGGAGCTGTTTTTT
TRBD1	14	TRBV11-2	TRBJ1-5	few	CASSQGQTNQPQHF	TGTGCCAGCAGCCAGGGACAGACTAATCAGCCCCAGCATTTT
.	14	TRBV10-1	TRBJ1-2	.	CASSGQMDGYGYTF	TGCGCCAGCAGTGGGCAGATGGACGGCTATGGCTACACCTTC
.	12	TRBV6-6	TRBJ2-2	.	CASIGLTGELFF	TGTGCCAGCATCGGGCTCACCGGGGAGCTGTTTTTT
TRBD2	16	TRBV4-1	TRBJ2-7	many	CASSQEGSGRAIEQYF	TGCGCCAGCAGCCAAGAAGGCAGCGGGAGGGCCATCGAGCAGTACTTC
TRBD2	15	TRBV28	TRBJ2-7	few	CASRSSGTSSYEQYF	TGTGCCAGCAGATCTAGCGGGACGAGCTCCTACGAGCAGTACTTC
.	15	TRBV2	TRBJ1-1	.	CASSEGPGENTEAFF	TGTGCCAGCAGTGAAGGCCCAGGGGAGAACACTGAAGCTTTCTTT
TRBD2	13	TRBV29-1	TRBJ2-7	.	CSVEGGSLDEQYF	TGCAGCGTTGAGGGCGGGAGTTTGGACGAGCAGTACTTC
.	12	TRBV18	TRBJ1-5	.	CAISDGGQPQHF	TGTGCCATCTCCGACGGGGGACAGCCCCAGCATTTT
TRBD1	15	TRBV7-9	TRBJ2-1	.	CASSSGQGADNEQFF	TGTGCCAGCAGCTCTGGACAGGGGGCGGACAATGAGCAGTTCTTC
.	17	TRBV7-9	TRBJ2-1	few	CASSLDTGPLSYNEQFF	TGTGCCAGCAGCTTAGACACGGGACCCCTCTCCTACAATGAGCAGTTCTTC
TRBD2	16	TRBV24-1	TRBJ2-3	many	CATSDFQRGGRYTQYF	TGTGCCACCAGTGATTTCCAGCGGGGGGGCCGGTATACGCAGTATTTT
.	14	TRBV7-9	TRBJ1-5	few	CASSQSGVNQPQHF	TGTGCCAGCAGCCAGTCAGGGGTCAATCAGCCCCAGCATTTT
TRBD2	13	TRBV28	TRBJ2-7	.	CASASGSSYEQYF	TGTGCCAGCGCTAGCGGGAGCTCCTACGAGCAGTACTTC
TRBD2	14	TRBV5-1	TRBJ2-3	many	CASSLAGFTDTQYF	TGTGCCAGCAGTTTAGCGGGGTTTACAGATACGCAGTATTTT
TRBD1	15	TRBV4-1	TRBJ1-1	many	CASSQGTGANTEAFF	TGCGCCAGCAGCCAAGGGACAGGGGCGAACACTGAAGCTTTCTTT